This T cell receptor (beta chain) emerged from a study of blood T cell repertoires in COVID-19. Study-wide background: Samples of COVID-19 (acute and convalescent) were obtained from the United States, Italy and Spain. From T cells, B-cell-depleted T cells, or PBMCs came the material, which was cDNA or gDNA.

Authors' methods: How many nucleated cells were present was estimated from reference gene primer amplification. Only in-frame clones appear in the TCRdb table, and some are missing; sequencing was by immunoSEQ multiplex PCR. Clone size and the V and J calls come from that table; the DNA yielded D and trimming. The sample holds around 120,000 clones, around 88% seen once. Germline V gene sequence: CDR1 LGHDT, CDR2 YNNKEL (reference sequence). The length of the CDR3 is 17 residues. V dropped 4 bases and J dropped 8; count of bases not matched to a gene: 15. The material sequenced was peripheral blood. This receptor was taken from a woman aged 45-60 years with active or convalescent COVID-19. This rearrangement joins TRBV3-1 (or the pseudogene TRBV3-2) to TRBJ2-1; 9 nucleotides match TRBD1. The CDR3 sequence is CASSPKPPGQGVYEQFF. The CDR3 DNA reads as TGTGCCAGCAGCCCTAAACCTCCGGGACAGGGTGTCTATGAGCAGTTCTTC.